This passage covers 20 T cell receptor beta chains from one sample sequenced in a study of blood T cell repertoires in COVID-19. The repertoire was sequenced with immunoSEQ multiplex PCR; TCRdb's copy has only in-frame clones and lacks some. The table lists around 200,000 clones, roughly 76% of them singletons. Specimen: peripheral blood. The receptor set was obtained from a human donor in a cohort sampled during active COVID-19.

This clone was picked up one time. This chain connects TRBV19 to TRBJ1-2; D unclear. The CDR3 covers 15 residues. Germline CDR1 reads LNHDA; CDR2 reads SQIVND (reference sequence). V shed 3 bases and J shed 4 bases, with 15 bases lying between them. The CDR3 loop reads CASSIIHSKGYGYTF. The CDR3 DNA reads TGTGCCAGTAGTATTATCCACAGCAAAGGCTATGGCTACACCTTC. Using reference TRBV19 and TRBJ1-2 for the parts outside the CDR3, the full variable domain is DGGITQSPKYLFRKEGQNVTLSCEQNLNHDAMYWYRQDPGQGLRLIYYSQIVNDFQKGDIAEGYSVSREKKESFPLTVTSAQKNPTAFYLCASSIIHSKGYGYTFGSGTRLTVV.

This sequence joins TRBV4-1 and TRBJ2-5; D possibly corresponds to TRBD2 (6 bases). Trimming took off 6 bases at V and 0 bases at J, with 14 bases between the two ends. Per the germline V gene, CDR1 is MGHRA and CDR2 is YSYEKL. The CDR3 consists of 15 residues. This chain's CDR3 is CASRAPGVNQETQYF. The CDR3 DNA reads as TGCGCCAGCAGGGCACCGGGAGTCAACCAAGAGACCCAGTACTTC.

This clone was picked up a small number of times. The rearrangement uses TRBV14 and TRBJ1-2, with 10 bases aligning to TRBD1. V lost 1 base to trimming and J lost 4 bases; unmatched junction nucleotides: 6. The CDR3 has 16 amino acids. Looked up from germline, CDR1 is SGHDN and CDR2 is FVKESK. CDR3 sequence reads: CASSQAGQGLSYGYTF. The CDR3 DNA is TGTGCCAGCAGCCAAGCGGGACAGGGGTTAAGCTATGGCTACACCTTC.

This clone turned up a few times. CDR3 residues: CASSFLTALHSGNTIYF. CDR3 bases: TGTGCCAGCAGCTTCCTTACAGCTCTACACTCTGGAAACACCATATATTTT. This chain links TRBV7-2 with TRBJ1-3; no clear D gene. V was clipped by 3 bases and J by 0 bases, with 15 bases between them. The CDR3 has 17 amino acids. The germline V gene has CDR1 SGHTA and CDR2 FQGNSA.

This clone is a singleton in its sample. The CDR3 DNA reads as TGTGCCAGCAGTTTTTTGGGGAGACAGGGTACCGACGAGCAGTACTTC. It is translated as CASSFLGRQGTDEQYF. This rearrangement joins TRBV28 to TRBJ2-7, with 7 bases lining up with TRBD1. Germline values: CDR1 MDHEN, CDR2 SYDVKM. CDR3 size: 16 residues. V lost 3 bases, J lost 5 bases, and 13 bases stayed unmatched.

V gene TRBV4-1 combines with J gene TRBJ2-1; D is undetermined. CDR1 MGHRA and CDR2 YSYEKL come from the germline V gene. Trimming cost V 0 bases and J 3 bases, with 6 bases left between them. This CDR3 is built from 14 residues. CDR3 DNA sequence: TGCGCCAGCAGCCAAGACAGGTACTACAATGAGCAGTTCTTC. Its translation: CASSQDRYYNEQFF.

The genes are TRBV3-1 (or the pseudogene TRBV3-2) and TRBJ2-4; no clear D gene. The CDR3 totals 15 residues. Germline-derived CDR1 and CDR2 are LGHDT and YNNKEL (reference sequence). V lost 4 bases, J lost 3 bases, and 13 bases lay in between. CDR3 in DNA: TGTGCCAGCAGCCCTCGTAGTAATGGCAAAAACATTCAGTACTTC. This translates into CASSPRSNGKNIQYF.

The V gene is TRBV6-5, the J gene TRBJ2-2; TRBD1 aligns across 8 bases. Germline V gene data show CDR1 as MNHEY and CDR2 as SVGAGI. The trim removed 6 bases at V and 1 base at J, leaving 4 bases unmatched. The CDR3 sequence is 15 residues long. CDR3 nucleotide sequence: TGTGCCAGCAGGGCCGGGACAGGGAACACCGGGGAGCTGTTTTTT. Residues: CASRAGTGNTGELFF.

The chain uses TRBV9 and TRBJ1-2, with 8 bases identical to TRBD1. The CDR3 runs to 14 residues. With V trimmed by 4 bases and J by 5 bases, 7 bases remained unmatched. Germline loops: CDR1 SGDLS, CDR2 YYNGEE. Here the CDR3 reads CASSRDRTFYGYTF. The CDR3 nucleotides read TGTGCCAGCAGCAGGGACAGGACCTTTTATGGCTACACCTTC.

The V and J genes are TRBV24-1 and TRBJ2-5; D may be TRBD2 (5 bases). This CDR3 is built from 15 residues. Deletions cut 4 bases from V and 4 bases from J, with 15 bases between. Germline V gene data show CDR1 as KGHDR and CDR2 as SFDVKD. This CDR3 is CATSERRGVRETQYF. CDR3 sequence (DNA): TGTGCCACCAGTGAACGTCGGGGAGTACGAGAGACCCAGTACTTC.

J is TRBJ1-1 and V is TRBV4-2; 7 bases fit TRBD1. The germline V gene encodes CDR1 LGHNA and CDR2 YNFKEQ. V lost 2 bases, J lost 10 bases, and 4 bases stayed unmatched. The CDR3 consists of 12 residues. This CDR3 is CASSQRGQVAFF. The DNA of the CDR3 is TGTGCCAGCAGCCAAAGGGGGCAGGTAGCTTTCTTT.

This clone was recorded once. The CDR3 sequence is CASSFNRGQNTGELFF. CDR3 in DNA: TGTGCCAGCAGCTTTAACAGGGGGCAGAACACCGGGGAGCTGTTTTTT. The rearrangement joins TRBV5-8 to TRBJ2-2; TRBD1 agrees at 9 bases. The CDR3 runs to 16 residues. The V and J ends lost 2 bases and 1 base, in that order; junction bases with no gene match: 3. Germline lookup yields CDR1 SGHTS and CDR2 YDEGEE. Combining the CDR3 with reference TRBV5-8 and TRBJ2-2 gives the whole variable domain EAGVTQSPTHLIKTRGQQATLRCSPISGHTSVYWYQQALGLGLQFLLWYDEGEERNRGNFPPRFSGRQFPNYSSELNVNALELEDSALYLCASSFNRGQNTGELFFGEGSRLTVL.

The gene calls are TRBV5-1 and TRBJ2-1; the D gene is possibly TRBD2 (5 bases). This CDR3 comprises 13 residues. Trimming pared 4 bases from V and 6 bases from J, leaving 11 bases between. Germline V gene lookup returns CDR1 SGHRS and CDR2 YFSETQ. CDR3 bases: TGCGCCAGCAGCCAGGACTGGTTCAATGAGCAGTTCTTC. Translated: CASSQDWFNEQFF.

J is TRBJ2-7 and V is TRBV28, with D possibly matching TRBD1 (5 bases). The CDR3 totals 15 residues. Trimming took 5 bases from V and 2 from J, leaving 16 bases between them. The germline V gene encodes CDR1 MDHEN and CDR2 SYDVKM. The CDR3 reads CASSPQQVGTYEQYF. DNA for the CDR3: TGTGCCAGCAGTCCCCAACAGGTGGGGACCTACGAGCAGTACTTC.

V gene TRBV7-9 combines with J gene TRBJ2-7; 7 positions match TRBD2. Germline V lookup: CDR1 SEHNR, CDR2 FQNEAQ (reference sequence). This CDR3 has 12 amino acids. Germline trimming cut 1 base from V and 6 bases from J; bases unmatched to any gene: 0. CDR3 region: CASSLVAGEQYF. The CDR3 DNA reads TGTGCCAGCAGCTTAGTAGCGGGCGAGCAGTACTTC.

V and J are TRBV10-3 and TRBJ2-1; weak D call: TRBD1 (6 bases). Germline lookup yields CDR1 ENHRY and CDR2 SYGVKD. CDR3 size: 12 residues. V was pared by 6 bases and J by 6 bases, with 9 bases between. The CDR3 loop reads CAISRTVNEQFF. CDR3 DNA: TGTGCCATCAGCCGGACAGTCAATGAGCAGTTCTTC.

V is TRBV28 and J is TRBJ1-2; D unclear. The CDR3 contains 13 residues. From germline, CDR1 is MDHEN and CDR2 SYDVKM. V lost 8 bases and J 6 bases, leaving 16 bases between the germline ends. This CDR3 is CASLITGTNGYTF. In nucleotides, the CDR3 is TGTGCCAGCTTAATTACGGGAACAAATGGCTACACCTTC.

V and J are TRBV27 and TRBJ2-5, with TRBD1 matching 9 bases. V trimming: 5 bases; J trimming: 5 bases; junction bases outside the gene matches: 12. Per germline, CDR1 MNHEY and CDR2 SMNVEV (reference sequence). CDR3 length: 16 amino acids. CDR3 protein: CASSQGQGRFWETQYF. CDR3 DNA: TGTGCCAGCAGTCAGGGACAGGGTCGGTTCTGGGAGACCCAGTACTTC.

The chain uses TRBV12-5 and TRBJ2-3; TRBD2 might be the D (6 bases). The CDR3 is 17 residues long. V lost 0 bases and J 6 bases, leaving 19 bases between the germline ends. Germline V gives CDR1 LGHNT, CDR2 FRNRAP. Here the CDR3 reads CASGLVVGTLRADTQYF. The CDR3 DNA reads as TGTGCTAGTGGTTTGGTAGTAGGGACTCTACGAGCGGATACGCAGTATTTT.

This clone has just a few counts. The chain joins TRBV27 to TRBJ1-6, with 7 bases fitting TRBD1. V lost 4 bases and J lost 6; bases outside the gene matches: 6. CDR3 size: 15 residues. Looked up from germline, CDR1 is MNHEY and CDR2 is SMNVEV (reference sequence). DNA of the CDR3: TGTGCCAGCAGTTCCGGACAGGTTTTTAATTCACCCCTCCACTTT. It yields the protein CASSSGQVFNSPLHF.